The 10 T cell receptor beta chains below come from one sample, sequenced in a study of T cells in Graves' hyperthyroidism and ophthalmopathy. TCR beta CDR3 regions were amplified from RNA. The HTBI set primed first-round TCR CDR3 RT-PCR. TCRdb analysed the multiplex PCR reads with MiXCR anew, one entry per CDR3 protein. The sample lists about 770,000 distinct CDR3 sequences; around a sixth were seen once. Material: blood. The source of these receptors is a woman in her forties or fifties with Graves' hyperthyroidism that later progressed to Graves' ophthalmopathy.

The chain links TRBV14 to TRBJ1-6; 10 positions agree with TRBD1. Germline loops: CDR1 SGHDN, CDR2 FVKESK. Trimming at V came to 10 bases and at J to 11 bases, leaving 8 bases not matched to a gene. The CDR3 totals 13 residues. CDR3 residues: CAIRDRGSPPLHF. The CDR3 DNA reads TGTGCCATCCGGGACAGGGGTTCGCCACCCCTCCACTTT.

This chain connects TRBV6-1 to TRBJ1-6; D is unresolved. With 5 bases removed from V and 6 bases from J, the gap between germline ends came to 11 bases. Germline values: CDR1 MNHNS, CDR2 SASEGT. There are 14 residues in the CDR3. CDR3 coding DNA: TGTGCCAGCAGTCGGGCAGTAGGTAATTCACCCCTCCACTTT. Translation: CASSRAVGNSPLHF.

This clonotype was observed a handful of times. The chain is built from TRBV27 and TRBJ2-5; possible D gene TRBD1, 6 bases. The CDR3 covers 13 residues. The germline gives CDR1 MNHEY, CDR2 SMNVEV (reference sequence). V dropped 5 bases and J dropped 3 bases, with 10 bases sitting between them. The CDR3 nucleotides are TGTGCCAGCAGTCTACAGGGAAAAGAGACCCAGTACTTC. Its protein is CASSLQGKETQYF.

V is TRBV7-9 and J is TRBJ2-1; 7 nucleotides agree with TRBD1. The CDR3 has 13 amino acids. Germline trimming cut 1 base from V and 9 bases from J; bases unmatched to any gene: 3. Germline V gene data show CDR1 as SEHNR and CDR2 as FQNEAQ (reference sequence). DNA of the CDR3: TGTGCCAGCAGCTTAGTCCGGGACAGTGAGCAGTTCTTC. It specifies CASSLVRDSEQFF. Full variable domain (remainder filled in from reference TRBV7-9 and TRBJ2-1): DTGVSQNPRHKITKRGQNVTFRCDPISEHNRLYWYRQTLGQGPEFLTYFQNEAQLEKSRLLSDRFSAERPKGSFSTLEIQRTEQGDSAMYLCASSLVRDSEQFFGPGTRLTVL.

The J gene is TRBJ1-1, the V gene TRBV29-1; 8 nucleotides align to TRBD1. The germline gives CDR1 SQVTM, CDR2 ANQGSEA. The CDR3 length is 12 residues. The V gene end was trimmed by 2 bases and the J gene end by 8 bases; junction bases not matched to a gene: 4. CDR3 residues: CSVEIGQGEAFF. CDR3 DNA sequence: TGCAGCGTTGAAATAGGACAGGGAGAAGCTTTCTTT.

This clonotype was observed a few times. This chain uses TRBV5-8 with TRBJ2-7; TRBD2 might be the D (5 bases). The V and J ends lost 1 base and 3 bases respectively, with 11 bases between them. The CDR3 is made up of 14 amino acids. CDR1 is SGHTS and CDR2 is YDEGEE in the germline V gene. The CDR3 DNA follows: TGTGCCAGCAGCTTGAACGGGATGGGCTACGAGCAGTACTTC. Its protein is CASSLNGMGYEQYF.

The CDR3 reads CASSYGQGWNQPQHF. The DNA of the CDR3 is TGTGCCAGCAGCTACGGACAGGGATGGAATCAGCCCCAGCATTTT. This chain joins TRBV7-9 and TRBJ1-5; 8 nucleotides line up with TRBD1. Germline values: CDR1 SEHNR, CDR2 FQNEAQ (reference sequence). The CDR3 is 15 residues long. Unmatched junction bases numbered 6, after V lost 4 bases and J lost 4 bases.

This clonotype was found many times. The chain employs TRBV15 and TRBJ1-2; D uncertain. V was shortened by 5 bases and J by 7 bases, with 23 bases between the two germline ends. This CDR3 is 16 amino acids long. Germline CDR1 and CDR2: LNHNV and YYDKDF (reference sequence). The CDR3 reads CATSGPERHLRGGYTF. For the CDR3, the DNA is TGTGCCACCAGCGGACCTGAGAGGCACCTAAGAGGTGGCTACACCTTC.

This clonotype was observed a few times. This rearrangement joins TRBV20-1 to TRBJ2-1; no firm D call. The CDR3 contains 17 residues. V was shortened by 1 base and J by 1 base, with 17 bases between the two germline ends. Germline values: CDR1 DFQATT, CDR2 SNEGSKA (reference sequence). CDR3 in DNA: TGCAGTGCTAGAGCCTCCTTGGGCCCCAGGTCCTACAATGAGCAGTTCTTC. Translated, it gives CSARASLGPRSYNEQFF.

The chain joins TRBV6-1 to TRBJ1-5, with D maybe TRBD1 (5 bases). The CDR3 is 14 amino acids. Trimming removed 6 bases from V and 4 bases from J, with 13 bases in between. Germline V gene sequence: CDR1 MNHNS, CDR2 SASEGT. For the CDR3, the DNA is TGTGCCAGCAGGCCGGGACCGAGAAATCAGCCCCAGCATTTT. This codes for CASRPGPRNQPQHF.